These 28 T cell receptor beta chains share one sample of origin, sequenced in a study of blood T cell repertoires in COVID-19. Repertoires were generated with immunoSEQ multiplex PCR, while TCRdb's copy carries only in-frame clones and drops some. The table has roughly 230,000 clones, roughly 80% seen once; the top ten hold roughly 8%. Material for sequencing was peripheral blood. The receptors shown here come from a woman older than 75 with acute or convalescent COVID-19.

This clone turned up a few times. The J gene is TRBJ1-5, the V gene TRBV6-1, with D possibly being TRBD1 (6 bases). The CDR3 runs to 16 residues. V was pared by 3 bases and J by 11 bases, with 23 bases between. Germline V lookup: CDR1 MNHNS, CDR2 SASEGT. The CDR3 here is CASSDGGASIFGAQHF. Here the CDR3 DNA reads TGTGCCAGCAGTGATGGGGGCGCCAGCATCTTTGGAGCCCAGCATTTT.

In regard to this clone: This sample also contains other DNA sequences that code for the same CDR3. The rearrangement joins TRBV5-1 to TRBJ2-7; tentatively, D is TRBD1 (6 bases). Germline CDR1 SGHRS, CDR2 YFSETQ. This CDR3 is built from 13 residues. The V end was cut by 4 bases, the J end by 2 bases, with 10 bases between. Here the CDR3 reads CASSPGQTYEQYF. The CDR3 nucleotides read TGCGCCAGCAGCCCCGGACAGACCTACGAGCAGTACTTC. Full variable domain (missing parts from reference TRBV5-1 and TRBJ2-7): KAGVTQTPRYLIKTRGQQVTLSCSPISGHRSVSWYQQTPGQGLQFLFEYFSETQRNKGNFPGRFSGRQFSNSRSEMNVSTLELGDSALYLCASSPGQTYEQYFGPGTRLTVT.

The chain recombines TRBV24-1 with TRBJ1-5; perhaps TRBD1 as D (5 bases). The CDR3 runs 12 residues. The V gene lost 10 bases and the J gene lost 4 bases, with 10 bases spanning the gap. In germline, CDR1 is KGHDR, CDR2 SFDVKD. The CDR3 loop is CATSRQNQPQHF. Written as DNA, the CDR3 is TGTGCCACTTCCCGACAGAATCAGCCCCAGCATTTT.

The chain carries TRBV6-5 and TRBJ2-2; a possible D gene is TRBD1 (5 bases). CDR3 length: 13 amino acids. Germline loops: CDR1 MNHEY, CDR2 SVGAGI. V lost 7 bases and J lost 7, with 13 bases in between. The CDR3, as DNA: TGTGCCAGCACCCCGTCAGGGATCGGGGAGCTGTTTTTT. Its protein product is CASTPSGIGELFF.

The chain is built from TRBV5-1 and TRBJ2-1, with 14 bases identical to TRBD2. Trimming removed 0 bases from V and 0 bases from J; junction bases left unmatched: 8. The CDR3 sequence is 20 residues long. Germline CDR1 is SGHRS and CDR2 is YFSETQ. The CDR3 is CASSLETGLAGVSSYNEQFF. In nucleotides, the CDR3 is TGCGCCAGCAGCTTGGAAACGGGACTAGCGGGGGTGAGCTCCTACAATGAGCAGTTCTTC.

This clone was observed a single time. The chain joins TRBV14 to TRBJ2-7; no definite D call. V lost 0 bases and J lost 0, with 9 bases in between. Germline V lookup: CDR1 SGHDN, CDR2 FVKESK. The CDR3 sequence is 15 residues long. DNA of the CDR3: TGTGCCAGCAGCCAAGAAGAGATAAGCTCCTACGAGCAGTACTTC. It encodes CASSQEEISSYEQYF.

The rearrangement joins TRBV9 to TRBJ2-1; 8 nucleotides agree with TRBD2. The CDR3 runs 15 residues. Germline V gives CDR1 SGDLS, CDR2 YYNGEE. J lost 6 bases, V lost 3 bases, and 8 bases had no gene match. The CDR3 loop reads CASSGLALTINEQFF. CDR3 in DNA: TGTGCCAGCAGCGGACTAGCGCTAACTATCAATGAGCAGTTCTTC.

This chain links TRBV7-2 with TRBJ1-1; the match to TRBD1 covers 9 bases. Unmatched junction bases numbered 4, after V lost 2 bases and J lost 6 bases. Germline CDR1 and CDR2: SGHTA and FQGNSA. The CDR3 is made up of 14 amino acids. The CDR3 bases are TGTGCCAGCAGCTTACAGGGACAGGGCGCTGAAGCTTTCTTT. Translation: CASSLQGQGAEAFF.

The chain links TRBV6-1 to TRBJ1-4; D is undetermined. The CDR3 consists of 14 residues. CDR1 is MNHNS, CDR2 SASEGT, per germline. V was clipped by 3 bases and J by 4 bases, with 9 bases between them. DNA for the CDR3: TGTGCCAGCAGTGATGGCCACCATAATGAAAAACTGTTTTTT. Protein sequence: CASSDGHHNEKLFF.

The chain joins TRBV5-1 to TRBJ2-2; a possible D gene is TRBD1 (6 bases). The germline V gene has CDR1 SGHRS and CDR2 YFSETQ. There are 18 residues in the CDR3. The V end was cut by 6 bases, the J end by 1 base, with 22 bases between. The CDR3 region is CASKRRGSGEMNTGELFF. CDR3 in DNA: TGCGCCAGCAAGCGCCGCGGTTCAGGGGAGATGAACACCGGGGAGCTGTTTTTT. The full variable domain, in which reference TRBV5-1 and TRBJ2-2 provide the parts outside the CDR3, is KAGVTQTPRYLIKTRGQQVTLSCSPISGHRSVSWYQQTPGQGLQFLFEYFSETQRNKGNFPGRFSGRQFSNSRSEMNVSTLELGDSALYLCASKRRGSGEMNTGELFFGEGSRLTVL.

The rearrangement joins TRBV30 to TRBJ2-5; 8 bases align to TRBD2. CDR1 and CDR2 (germline): GTSNPN, SVGIG (reference sequence). The CDR3 loop spans 21 amino acids. V shed 2 bases, J shed 3 bases, and the junction held 26 bases outside the gene matches. The CDR3 sequence: CAWSKMRGWREERELEETQYF. DNA for the CDR3: TGTGCCTGGAGTAAGATGAGGGGGTGGAGAGAGGAGCGGGAGTTAGAAGAGACCCAGTACTTC.

The rearrangement links TRBV11-2 to TRBJ2-7; D is possibly TRBD2 (5 bases). Trimming shortened V by 0 bases and J by 2 bases, and 14 bases separated the two germline ends. Germline assignment: CDR1 SGHAT and CDR2 FQNNGV. The CDR3 totals 16 residues. CDR3 in amino acids: CASSLEATGYTYEQYF. The CDR3 DNA follows: TGTGCCAGCAGCTTAGAGGCTACGGGGTATACCTACGAGCAGTACTTC.

The gene calls are TRBV3-1 (or the pseudogene TRBV3-2) and TRBJ1-1, with TRBD1 matching over 8 bases. Germline assignment: CDR1 LGHDT and CDR2 YNNKEL (reference sequence). The CDR3 length is 14 residues. The junction had 3 bases not matched to a gene; V was cut back by 5 bases and J by 1 base. CDR3 loop: CASSEQGGNTEAFF. CDR3 bases: TGTGCCAGCAGCGAACAGGGGGGGAACACTGAAGCTTTCTTT.

V is TRBV5-1 and J is TRBJ2-5, with TRBD2 identical over 10 bases. V shed 0 bases, J shed 1 base, and the junction held 3 bases outside the gene matches. The CDR3 loop spans 16 amino acids. Germline V CDR1 and CDR2: SGHRS, YFSETQ. The CDR3: CASSLGVAGGQETQYF. The CDR3 DNA is TGCGCCAGCAGCTTGGGGGTAGCGGGAGGCCAAGAGACCCAGTACTTC.

The V and J genes are TRBV6-5 and TRBJ1-2; 7 bases match TRBD1. With V trimmed by 5 bases and J by 4 bases, 4 bases remained unmatched. Germline V gene lookup returns CDR1 MNHEY and CDR2 SVGAGI. The CDR3 length is 13 residues. CDR3 bases: TGTGCCAGCAGTCGCCGGGACAGCTATGGCTACACCTTC. This sequence encodes CASSRRDSYGYTF.

The DNA of the CDR3 is TGTGCCAGCAGCTTGAAAGCTAGCAGGGAGACCCAGTACTTC. Amino acids: CASSLKASRETQYF. The J gene is TRBJ2-5, the V gene TRBV5-8; maybe TRBD2 (5 bases). CDR1 and CDR2 (germline): SGHTS, YDEGEE. Trimming pared 1 base from V and 5 bases from J, leaving 12 bases between. This CDR3 spans 14 amino acids.

The rearrangement uses TRBV7-9 and TRBJ1-1; no clear D gene. Per the germline V gene, CDR1 is SEHNR and CDR2 is FQNEAQ (reference sequence). Trimming took off 5 bases at V and 1 base at J, with 8 bases between the two ends. The CDR3 consists of 13 residues. The CDR3, as DNA: TGTGCCAGCAGCAACATCCAGAACACTGAAGCTTTCTTT. It specifies CASSNIQNTEAFF.

This clone occurred a few times. V usage is TRBV12-3 or TRBV12-4 and J usage is TRBJ1-1, with 8 bases identical to TRBD1. Trimming removed 6 bases from V and 4 bases from J; junction bases left unmatched: 4. This CDR3 contains 13 residues. In DNA form, the CDR3 reads TGTGCCAGCAGGACAGGGGACGGCACTGAAGCTTTCTTT. This sequence encodes CASRTGDGTEAFF.

This clone was picked up a small number of times. This chain joins TRBV7-2 and TRBJ1-1, with 8 bases fitting TRBD1. Germline CDR1 and CDR2: SGHTA and FQGNSA. V gave up 5 bases and J gave up 0 bases; unmatched junction bases: 5. The CDR3 runs to 15 residues. CDR3 amino acids: CASSPRTGLNTEAFF. DNA for the CDR3: TGTGCCAGCAGCCCGAGGACAGGGCTGAACACTGAAGCTTTCTTT.

The chain has TRBV14 and TRBJ2-5; D gene ambiguous. Germline V gene sequence: CDR1 SGHDN, CDR2 FVKESK. Trimming cost V 0 bases and J 5 bases, with 19 bases left between them. This CDR3 is built from 17 residues. CDR3 sequence (DNA): TGTGCCAGCAGCCAAGACAGTTCCTCAACCACGCGGGAGACCCAGTACTTC. Protein sequence: CASSQDSSSTTRETQYF.

The chain couples TRBV21-1 to TRBJ1-1; the D call in the table, TRBD1, was not verified against the DNA. TRBV21-1 is deemed a pseudogene. The CDR3 runs to 14 residues. The CDR3 DNA reads TGTGCCAGCAGCAAAAACAGGGGCTGGACTGAAGCTTTCTTT. Protein: CASSKNRGWTEAFF.

The genes are TRBV2 and TRBJ1-2; 8 bases are a match to TRBD1. Germline V gene sequence: CDR1 SNHLY, CDR2 FYNNEI. Trimming removed 4 bases from V and 4 bases from J; junction bases left unmatched: 5. This CDR3 is 14 amino acids long. This CDR3 reads CASSAATGGYGYTF. The CDR3 DNA follows: TGTGCCAGCAGTGCAGCTACAGGGGGCTATGGCTACACCTTC.

The table lists this clone with a few counts. V and J are TRBV7-9 and TRBJ2-2; D ambiguous. This CDR3 is 15 amino acids long. Germline lookup yields CDR1 SEHNR and CDR2 FQNEAQ (reference sequence). The V end was cut by 1 base, the J end by 0 bases, with 6 bases between. The CDR3 region is CASSLGQANTGELFF. The CDR3 bases are TGTGCCAGCAGCTTAGGGCAGGCGAACACCGGGGAGCTGTTTTTT.

The rearrangement uses TRBV11-3 and TRBJ2-1; 7 positions match TRBD2. Germline V CDR1 and CDR2: SGHNT, YENEEA. The V segment lost 6 bases and the J segment 10 bases; nucleotides outside the gene matches: 9. The CDR3 runs 13 residues. CDR3 amino acids: CASSRLPGGEQFF. In DNA, the CDR3 is TGTGCCAGCAGTCGTCTTCCCGGGGGGGAGCAGTTCTTC.

This sequence joins TRBV6-1 and TRBJ1-5, with 8 bases identical to TRBD1. Germline V gene data show CDR1 as MNHNS and CDR2 as SASEGT. J lost 7 bases, V lost 3 bases, and 8 bases had no gene match. The CDR3 loop spans 15 amino acids. The CDR3 bases are TGTGCCAGCAGTGACGACAGGGGCATAGACCAGCCCCAGCATTTT. Translation gives CASSDDRGIDQPQHF.

The gene calls are TRBV20-1 and TRBJ2-7; TRBD2 is a possible D gene (7 bases). V lost 3 bases and J 2 bases, leaving 17 bases between the germline ends. Germline lookup yields CDR1 DFQATT and CDR2 SNEGSKA (reference sequence). The CDR3 sequence is 15 residues long. CDR3 region: CSASGSAGAPYEQYF. DNA for the CDR3: TGCAGTGCTAGTGGTTCGGCGGGGGCTCCCTACGAGCAGTACTTC.

The chain recombines TRBV11-2 with TRBJ2-3, with 13 bases identical to TRBD2. Germline CDR1 is SGHAT and CDR2 is FQNNGV. After removal of 5 bases from V and 3 bases from J, the junction contained 8 bases not matched to a gene. This CDR3 contains 17 residues. The CDR3 sequence: CASSQGLAGLGTDTQYF. Here the CDR3 DNA reads TGTGCCAGCAGCCAGGGACTAGCGGGATTGGGTACAGATACGCAGTATTTT.

The chain uses TRBV5-1 and TRBJ2-2; 7 nucleotides align to TRBD2. This CDR3 comprises 15 residues. CDR1 SGHRS and CDR2 YFSETQ come from the germline V gene. The trim removed 2 bases at V and 6 bases at J, leaving 7 bases unmatched. For the CDR3, the DNA is TGCGCCAGCAGCTTCTTATCCACTAGCGCCGGGGAGCTGTTTTTT. Amino acid sequence: CASSFLSTSAGELFF.